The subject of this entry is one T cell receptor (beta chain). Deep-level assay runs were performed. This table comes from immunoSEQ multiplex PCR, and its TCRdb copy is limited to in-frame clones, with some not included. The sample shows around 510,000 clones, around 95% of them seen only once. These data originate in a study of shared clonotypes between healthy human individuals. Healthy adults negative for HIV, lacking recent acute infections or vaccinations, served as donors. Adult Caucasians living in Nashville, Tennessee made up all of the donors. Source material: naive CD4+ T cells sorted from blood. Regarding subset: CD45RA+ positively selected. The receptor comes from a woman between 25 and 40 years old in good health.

The CDR3 here is CASSLKVRSAGGRGETQYF. The CDR3 DNA sequence: TGTGCCAGCAGCTTAAAGGTCAGGTCGGCGGGAGGCCGGGGAGAGACCCAGTACTTC. V is TRBV7-2 and J is TRBJ2-5, with 8 positions matching TRBD2. CDR1 is SGHTA, CDR2 FQGNSA, per germline. The CDR3 contains 19 residues. After removal of 2 bases from V and 4 bases from J, the junction contained 18 bases not matched to a gene.